Each of the 25 T cell receptor beta chains below was sequenced from the same sample in a study of T cell clones after liver transplantation. The data were produced by immunoSEQ multiplex PCR, yet TCRdb's version contains in-frame clones alone and is incomplete. The table lists 55,000 to 75,000 clones, around two thirds of them singletons. This material consisted of CD4+ T cells from blood, taken at the approximately 15-month timepoint. These receptors all come from a human patient who received a liver transplant. Some T cells may be graft donor cells.

This clone was found once. V and J are TRBV5-1 and TRBJ2-3; TRBD2 matches 14 bases. V was clipped by 4 bases and J by 3 bases; unmatched bases: 16. The CDR3 length is 20 residues. The V gene's germline CDR1 is SGHRS and CDR2 YFSETQ. The CDR3 loop is CASSRGLAGGPGAPTDTQYF. CDR3 DNA: TGCGCCAGCAGCCGAGGACTAGCGGGGGGCCCTGGGGCCCCAACAGATACGCAGTATTTT.

The genes are TRBV28 and TRBJ2-1; 9 nucleotides line up with TRBD2. Germline values: CDR1 MDHEN, CDR2 SYDVKM. The junction had 18 bases not matched to a gene; V was cut back by 2 bases and J by 4 bases. The CDR3 covers 20 residues. The CDR3 DNA sequence: TGTGCCAGCAGTTTAAGTCCCCAAGCGGGGGGCCCGGGGGGGTACAATGAGCAGTTCTTC. It codes for CASSLSPQAGGPGGYNEQFF.

The V call is TRBV21-1, the J call TRBJ1-2. TRBV21-1 is shown as a pseudogene. This CDR3 has 13 residues. Here the CDR3 DNA reads TGTGCCAGCAGCAAAGGGGGTAACTATGGCTACACCTTC. Its translation: CASSKGGNYGYTF.

DNA for the CDR3: TGTGCCAGTAGTATGCCCCATCCCGGGGAGCTGTTTTTT. This codes for CASSMPHPGELFF. The chain combines TRBV19 with TRBJ2-2; D unclear. The CDR3 has 13 residues. Trimming took off 3 bases at V and 6 bases at J, with 8 bases between the two ends. Germline lookup yields CDR1 LNHDA and CDR2 SQIVND (reference sequence).

This sequence joins TRBV10-1 and TRBJ2-1, with D tentatively TRBD2 (5 bases). V was cut by 10 bases and J by 13 bases, with 14 bases left in between. The CDR3 extends over 10 amino acids. Germline V gene lookup returns CDR1 WNHNN and CDR2 SYGVQD (reference sequence). The CDR3, as DNA: TGCGCCATCGAAGGAGACTATCAGTTCTTC. This encodes CAIEGDYQFF.

There are a few counts of this clone. The rearrangement links TRBV6-1 to TRBJ2-1, with a tentative D call TRBD2 (7 bases). Trimming cost V 8 bases and J 1 base, with 12 bases left between them. This CDR3 contains 14 residues. The V gene's germline CDR1 is MNHNS and CDR2 SASEGT. The CDR3: CASGGGRSYNEQFF. The CDR3 region has the DNA TGTGCCAGCGGGGGGGGCCGTTCCTACAATGAGCAGTTCTTC.

This clone is medium-sized. The chain carries TRBV7-9 and TRBJ1-3; unclear D gene. With 3 bases removed from V and 0 bases from J, the gap between germline ends came to 6 bases. Germline values: CDR1 SEHNR, CDR2 FQNEAQ (reference sequence). This CDR3 comprises 14 residues. The CDR3 here is CASSFDHSGNTIYF. The DNA for the CDR3 is TGTGCCAGCAGCTTCGATCACTCTGGAAACACCATATATTTT.

The chain employs TRBV6-6 and TRBJ2-3, with D unclear. Trimming cost V 0 bases and J 2 bases, with 12 bases left between them. CDR1 MNHNY and CDR2 SVGAGI come from the germline V gene (reference sequence). The CDR3 is 16 amino acids. This CDR3 is CASSYSENLPTDTQYF. Written as DNA, the CDR3 is TGTGCCAGCAGTTACTCGGAAAACTTACCCACAGATACGCAGTATTTT.

The chain has TRBV2 and TRBJ1-5; 7 nucleotides line up with TRBD1. CDR1 and CDR2 (germline): SNHLY, FYNNEI. There are 13 residues in the CDR3. V was pared by 4 bases and J by 5 bases, with 2 bases of the junction left unmatched. Here the CDR3 reads CASSVTGDQPQHF. As DNA, the CDR3 is TGTGCCAGCAGTGTCACAGGGGATCAGCCCCAGCATTTT.

The V gene is TRBV6-5, the J gene TRBJ1-1; D ambiguous. Trimming left V 5 bases short and J 1 base short, with 8 bases between. This CDR3 has 13 residues. The germline CDR1 and CDR2 sequences are MNHEY and SVGAGI. The chain's CDR3 is CASSTVANTEAFF. DNA of the CDR3: TGTGCCAGCAGTACGGTCGCGAACACTGAAGCTTTCTTT.

The rearrangement joins TRBV15 to TRBJ2-1; 10 bases line up with TRBD2. Germline CDR1 and CDR2: LNHNV and YYDKDF (reference sequence). The length of the CDR3 is 16 residues. The J segment lost 3 bases and the V segment lost 1 base, leaving 3 bases of the junction unmatched. The CDR3 is CATSRGGLAVYNEQFF. The CDR3 DNA is TGTGCCACCAGCAGAGGAGGACTAGCGGTCTACAATGAGCAGTTCTTC.

J is TRBJ2-3 and V is TRBV7-2, with a weak D call TRBD2 (6 bases). The CDR3 loop spans 14 amino acids. Germline CDR1 is SGHTA and CDR2 is FQGNSA. The V gene lost 5 bases and the J gene lost 12 bases, with 21 bases spanning the gap. The CDR3 sequence is CASSLDPPGTHQYF. The CDR3 region has the DNA TGTGCCAGCAGCCTTGATCCCCCCGGGACTCACCAGTATTTT.

This clone occurred a few times. This specimen includes other DNA sequences encoding the same CDR3. This chain joins TRBV28 and TRBJ1-2; TRBD1 aligns across 9 bases. V was clipped by 5 bases and J by 6 bases; unmatched bases: 7. The CDR3 is made up of 14 amino acids. Germline V gene sequence: CDR1 MDHEN, CDR2 SYDVKM. The CDR3: CASSRGQGRDGYTF. Written as DNA, the CDR3 is TGTGCCAGCAGTAGGGGACAGGGAAGGGATGGCTACACCTTC.

This clone was seen a few times. The chain carries TRBV29-1 and TRBJ2-3, with 10 bases aligning to TRBD1. This CDR3 is built from 15 residues. Per germline, CDR1 SQVTM and CDR2 ANQGSEA. V was pared by 4 bases and J by 1 base, with 5 bases of the junction left unmatched. CDR3 coding DNA: TGCAGCGTTGTAGGGACAGGGGAAGGCACAGATACGCAGTATTTT. This sequence encodes CSVVGTGEGTDTQYF.

This chain connects TRBV7-8 to TRBJ2-6; D is perhaps TRBD2 (5 bases). V was pared by 5 bases and J by 0 bases, with 8 bases between. The CDR3 is 15 residues long. The germline V gene encodes CDR1 SGHVS and CDR2 FQNEAQ. CDR3 sequence: CASSPGLSGANVLTF. CDR3 DNA sequence: TGTGCCAGCAGCCCAGGACTCTCTGGGGCCAACGTCCTGACTTTC.

This clone appeared many times. The chain employs TRBV6-1 and TRBJ1-5, with unresolved D. Trimming took 2 bases from V and 4 from J, leaving 9 bases between them. This CDR3 is 14 amino acids long. CDR1 is MNHNS and CDR2 is SASEGT in the germline V gene. The CDR3 protein is CASSEKSGNQPQHF. The CDR3 DNA follows: TGTGCCAGCAGTGAAAAGTCCGGGAATCAGCCCCAGCATTTT.

This chain uses TRBV19 with TRBJ2-1; maybe TRBD1 (6 bases). The CDR3 has 16 residues. Trimming cost V 3 bases and J 9 bases, with 21 bases left between them. From germline, CDR1 is LNHDA and CDR2 SQIVND (reference sequence). CDR3 nucleotides: TGTGCCAGTAGTATTATCGGGAAGTTTGAGGGGGTTGAGCAGTTCTTC. It translates to CASSIIGKFEGVEQFF.

The J gene is TRBJ1-5, the V gene TRBV19; weak D call: TRBD1 (5 bases). The CDR3 sequence is 15 residues long. Deletions cut 2 bases from V and 7 bases from J, with 15 bases between. Germline V gives CDR1 LNHDA, CDR2 SQIVND (reference sequence). This CDR3 is CASSIYVGSGQPQHF. The CDR3 coding sequence is TGTGCCAGTAGTATATATGTAGGGTCAGGGCAGCCCCAGCATTTT. Supplemented by reference TRBV19 and TRBJ1-5, the full variable domain reads DGGITQSPKYLFRKEGQNVTLSCEQNLNHDAMYWYRQDPGQGLRLIYYSQIVNDFQKGDIAEGYSVSREKKESFPLTVTSAQKNPTAFYLCASSIYVGSGQPQHFGDGTRLSIL.

The rearrangement joins TRBV19 to TRBJ1-6, with D perhaps matching TRBD1 (5 bases). Trimming left V 0 bases short and J 10 bases short, with 13 bases between. This CDR3 has 15 amino acids. Germline-derived CDR1 and CDR2 are LNHDA and SQIVND (reference sequence). CDR3 amino acids: CASSIDLQGESPLHF. DNA for the CDR3: TGTGCCAGTAGTATAGATCTGCAGGGCGAATCACCCCTCCACTTT.

The J gene is TRBJ2-7, the V gene TRBV5-1; perhaps TRBD2 as D (6 bases). The CDR3 is 16 residues long. Trimming took off 4 bases at V and 0 bases at J, with 17 bases between the two ends. CDR1 and CDR2 (germline): SGHRS, YFSETQ. CDR3 sequence (DNA): TGCGCCAGCAGCCTGGTGGGAGGACACGTCTCCTACGAGCAGTACTTC. Residues: CASSLVGGHVSYEQYF.

This chain uses TRBV7-8 with TRBJ2-6; D unclear. Looked up from germline, CDR1 is SGHVS and CDR2 is FQNEAQ. Trimming took off 6 bases at V and 0 bases at J, with 9 bases between the two ends. CDR3 size: 15 residues. CDR3 sequence reads: CASSLWDSGANVLTF. The CDR3 nucleotides are TGTGCCAGCAGTCTATGGGACTCTGGGGCCAACGTCCTGACTTTC.

This clone was seen a few times. The chain couples TRBV6-1 to TRBJ2-5; D may be TRBD1 (6 bases). CDR1 and CDR2 from the germline V gene are MNHNS and SASEGT. This CDR3 comprises 15 residues. The V end was cut by 4 bases, the J end by 2 bases, with 14 bases between. CDR3 in amino acids: CASSVTPDRQETQYF. The CDR3 region has the DNA TGTGCCAGCAGTGTGACCCCGGACAGACAAGAGACCCAGTACTTC.

The chain has TRBV7-9 and TRBJ2-3; D may be TRBD1 or TRBD2 (6 bases each). The germline CDR1 and CDR2 sequences are SEHNR and FQNEAQ (reference sequence). The CDR3 loop spans 14 amino acids. V shed 5 bases and J shed 4 bases, with 13 bases lying between them. This CDR3 reads CASSTGDTPDTQYF. The CDR3 DNA is TGTGCCAGCAGCACGGGGGACACCCCAGATACGCAGTATTTT.

The chain combines TRBV7-6 with TRBJ2-1; tentatively, D is TRBD2 (5 bases). The CDR3 loop spans 17 amino acids. Looked up from germline, CDR1 is SGHVS and CDR2 is FNYEAQ. Trimming took off 1 base at V and 2 bases at J, with 15 bases between the two ends. The CDR3 loop is CASSLVALGDPYNEQFF. CDR3 nucleotides: TGTGCCAGCAGCTTAGTAGCGTTGGGAGATCCCTACAATGAGCAGTTCTTC. The variable domain in full, with the rest retrieved from reference TRBV7-6 and TRBJ2-1, is GAGVSQSPRYKVTKRGQDVALRCDPISGHVSLYWYRQALGQGPEFLTYFNYEAQQDKSGLPNDRFSAERPEGSISTLTIQRTEQRDSAMYRCASSLVALGDPYNEQFFGPGTRLTVL.

V and J are TRBV10-3 and TRBJ2-1, with D possibly TRBD1 on 6 matching bases. The germline V and J ends were trimmed by 3 bases and 9 bases, with 15 bases remaining between them. Germline lookup yields CDR1 ENHRY and CDR2 SYGVKD. This CDR3 region has 14 residues. In nucleotides, the CDR3 is TGTGCCATCAGTGAAGGGGGAGTAAGAGCTGAGCAGTTCTTC. Its translation is CAISEGGVRAEQFF.